A single sample is the source of the 17 T cell receptor beta chains below, sequenced in a study of T cell responses to AZD1222 COVID-19 vaccine. Assay: immunoSEQ multiplex PCR; the TCRdb copy retains only in-frame clones and omits some. The data contain roughly 150,000 clones, approximately 90% of them singletons. The sequencing here drew on peripheral blood, taken on day 0 of AZD1222 vaccination. The receptors come from an adult in good health.

The V call is TRBV4-2, the J call TRBJ2-7, with D perhaps matching TRBD1 (6 bases). The V gene lost 5 bases and the J gene lost 5 bases, with 13 bases spanning the gap. The CDR3 is 13 amino acids. Germline CDR1 and CDR2: LGHNA and YNFKEQ. CDR3 nucleotide sequence: TGTGCCAGCAGCAACAGGGTAGTCGACGAGCAGTACTTC. Translated: CASSNRVVDEQYF.

This sequence joins TRBV19 and TRBJ2-7; 8 bases map to TRBD1. The CDR3 is 18 amino acids. Germline V gene lookup returns CDR1 LNHDA and CDR2 SQIVND (reference sequence). V gave up 10 bases and J gave up 6 bases; unmatched junction bases: 26. CDR3 loop: CATTIPGQAPNYVFEQYF. CDR3 nucleotides: TGTGCCACCACGATCCCGGGACAGGCTCCAAACTACGTCTTCGAGCAGTACTTC.

The chain combines TRBV11-2 with TRBJ2-1; D might be TRBD1 or TRBD2, each matching 6 bases. CDR1 is SGHAT, CDR2 FQNNGV, per germline. V lost 2 bases to trimming and J lost 3 bases, with 11 bases between them. The CDR3 has 15 residues. The CDR3 is CASSLLEGGYNEQFF. CDR3 nucleotides: TGTGCCAGCAGCTTACTAGAGGGGGGCTACAATGAGCAGTTCTTC.

The chain joins TRBV12-5 to TRBJ2-4; 7 bases are a match to TRBD1. Germline CDR1 is LGHNT and CDR2 is FRNRAP. The CDR3 spans 13 residues. The V segment lost 7 bases and the J segment 7 bases; nucleotides outside the gene matches: 7. The CDR3 nucleotides read TGTGCTAGTGCTCGGGACAGAAGTAACATTCAGTACTTC. It translates to CASARDRSNIQYF. The full variable domain, completed using reference TRBV12-5 and TRBJ2-4, is DARVTQTPRHKVTEMGQEVTMRCQPILGHNTVFWYRQTMMQGLELLAYFRNRAPLDDSGMPKDRFSAEMPDATLATLKIQPSEPRDSAVYFCASARDRSNIQYFGAGTRLSVL.

In this sample, this clone turned up once. The rearrangement uses TRBV18 and TRBJ2-7, with D tentatively TRBD2 (5 bases). V was shortened by 4 bases and J by 0 bases, with 16 bases between the two germline ends. The CDR3 sequence is 16 residues long. Germline CDR1 and CDR2: KGHSH and LQKENI. The CDR3, as DNA: TGTGCCAGCTCACGCACCTCGGGGAGCGTCTCCTACGAGCAGTACTTC. Its translation: CASSRTSGSVSYEQYF.

The V gene is TRBV28, the J gene TRBJ1-5; D ambiguous. Between the trimmed V and J ends, which lost 4 bases and 7 bases, there was a span of 20 bases. Looked up from germline, CDR1 is MDHEN and CDR2 is SYDVKM. The CDR3 totals 16 residues. The CDR3 loop is CASSSILIASGQPQHF. The DNA of the CDR3 is TGTGCCAGCAGTTCAATTTTGATAGCTTCTGGCCAGCCCCAGCATTTT.

J is TRBJ1-2 and V is TRBV9, with D perhaps TRBD1 (6 bases). The CDR3 loop spans 12 amino acids. Trimming took 6 bases from V and 2 from J, leaving 8 bases between them. Germline V gene data show CDR1 as SGDLS and CDR2 as YYNGEE. The CDR3 sequence: CASNQGNYGYTF. Written as DNA, the CDR3 is TGTGCCAGCAATCAGGGGAACTATGGCTACACCTTC.

V gene TRBV9 combines with J gene TRBJ2-3; 8 bases line up with TRBD2. Trimming took 0 bases from V and 2 from J; bases not matched to a gene: 5. CDR3 length equals 16 residues. Germline V CDR1 and CDR2: SGDLS, YYNGEE. The chain's CDR3 is CASSVDPREATDTQYF. CDR3 sequence (DNA): TGTGCCAGCAGCGTAGATCCGCGGGAGGCCACAGATACGCAGTATTTT.

This rearrangement joins TRBV6-6 to TRBJ2-1; D is perhaps TRBD2 (5 bases). CDR1 is MNHNY, CDR2 SVGAGI, per germline (reference sequence). V was trimmed by 6 bases and J by 8 bases, leaving 20 bases between them. This CDR3 is built from 15 residues. CDR3 coding DNA: TGTGCCAGCAGAACGTGGGGAGTGAATCAGGATGAGCAGTTCTTC. The encoded protein is CASRTWGVNQDEQFF.

The chain employs TRBV9 and TRBJ2-2; D is unresolved. V lost 6 bases and J 2 bases, leaving 8 bases between the germline ends. The germline V gene encodes CDR1 SGDLS and CDR2 YYNGEE. This CDR3 is 13 amino acids long. The CDR3 DNA follows: TGTGCCAGCACTACGGAAAACACCGGGGAGCTGTTTTTT. Protein product: CASTTENTGELFF.

The chain carries TRBV7-9 and TRBJ1-1; D not resolved. Germline assignment: CDR1 SEHNR and CDR2 FQNEAQ (reference sequence). The CDR3 consists of 14 residues. The ends were cut back, 2 bases at V and 3 bases at J, with 10 bases in the middle. CDR3 coding DNA: TGTGCCAGCAGCTTACGAGACGATCACACTGAAGCTTTCTTT. It codes for CASSLRDDHTEAFF.

The rearrangement joins TRBV9 to TRBJ2-1, with D maybe TRBD2 (5 bases). Germline-derived CDR1 and CDR2 are SGDLS and YYNGEE. The CDR3 covers 15 residues. Trimming took off 6 bases at V and 0 bases at J, with 13 bases between the two ends. Here the CDR3 DNA reads TGTGCCAGCACGGTGGGAGAGAGCTCCTACAATGAGCAGTTCTTC. Protein: CASTVGESSYNEQFF.

V is TRBV7-3 and J is TRBJ2-2, with TRBD1 matching over 9 bases. The CDR3 is made up of 16 amino acids. Germline CDR1 reads SGHTA; CDR2 reads FQGTGA. V shed 5 bases and J 0 bases; nucleotides not matched to a gene: 4. CDR3 amino acids: CASSRNRGPNTGELFF. CDR3 DNA sequence: TGTGCCAGCAGCCGCAACAGGGGGCCGAACACCGGGGAGCTGTTTTTT.

This chain links TRBV28 with TRBJ2-1; D gene ambiguous. Germline V gene lookup returns CDR1 MDHEN and CDR2 SYDVKM. The CDR3 runs to 14 residues. V shed 2 bases and J shed 0 bases, with 5 bases lying between them. The CDR3, as DNA: TGTGCCAGCAGTTTAGGTGGCTCCTACAATGAGCAGTTCTTC. Amino acid sequence: CASSLGGSYNEQFF.

The rearrangement links TRBV12-3 or TRBV12-4 to TRBJ2-1, with D perhaps assigned TRBD1 or TRBD2 (5 bases each). V lost 6 bases to trimming and J lost 9 bases, with 9 bases between them. The CDR3 has 11 residues. CDR3 sequence (DNA): TGTGCCAGCAGCCATGGGGGTGAGCAGTTCTTC. Amino acids: CASSHGGEQFF.

The genes are TRBV27 and TRBJ1-1, with D possibly TRBD1 on 6 matching bases. Trimming left V 5 bases short and J 7 bases short, with 17 bases between. The germline V gene has CDR1 MNHEY and CDR2 SMNVEV (reference sequence). CDR3 size: 14 residues. The CDR3 DNA reads as TGTGCCAGCAGTATAATACCCAGGACAGTTGAAGCTTTCTTT. This encodes CASSIIPRTVEAFF.

The chain carries TRBV6-1 and TRBJ1-2; possible D gene TRBD1, 5 bases. Germline V gene sequence: CDR1 MNHNS, CDR2 SASEGT. The CDR3 runs to 14 residues. Trimming pared 0 bases from V and 4 bases from J, leaving 9 bases between. The CDR3 DNA reads as TGTGCCAGCAGTGAAGCTTGGCAGGGCTATGGCTACACCTTC. Its translation is CASSEAWQGYGYTF.